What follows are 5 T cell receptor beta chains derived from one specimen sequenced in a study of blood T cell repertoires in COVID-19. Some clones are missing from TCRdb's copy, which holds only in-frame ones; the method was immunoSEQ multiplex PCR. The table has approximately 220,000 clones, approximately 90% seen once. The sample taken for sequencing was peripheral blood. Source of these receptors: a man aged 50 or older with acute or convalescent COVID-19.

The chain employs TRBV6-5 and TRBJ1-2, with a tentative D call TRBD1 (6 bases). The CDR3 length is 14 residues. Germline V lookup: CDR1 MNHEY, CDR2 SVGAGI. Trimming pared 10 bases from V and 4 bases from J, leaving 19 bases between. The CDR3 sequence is CAIAGAGAFYGYTF. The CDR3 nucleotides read TGTGCCATCGCGGGGGCAGGGGCCTTCTATGGCTACACCTTC.

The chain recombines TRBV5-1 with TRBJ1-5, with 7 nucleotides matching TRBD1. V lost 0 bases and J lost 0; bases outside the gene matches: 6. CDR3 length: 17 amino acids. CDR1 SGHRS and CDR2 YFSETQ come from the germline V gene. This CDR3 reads CASSLAPTGNSNQPQHF. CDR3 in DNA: TGCGCCAGCAGCTTGGCCCCGACAGGGAATAGCAATCAGCCCCAGCATTTT.

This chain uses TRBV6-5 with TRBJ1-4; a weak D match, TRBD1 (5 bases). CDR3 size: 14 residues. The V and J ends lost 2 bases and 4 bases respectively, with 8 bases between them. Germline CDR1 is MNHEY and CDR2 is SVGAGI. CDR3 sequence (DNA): TGTGCCAGCAGTTACGACAGTAGTAATGAAAAACTGTTTTTT. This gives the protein CASSYDSSNEKLFF.

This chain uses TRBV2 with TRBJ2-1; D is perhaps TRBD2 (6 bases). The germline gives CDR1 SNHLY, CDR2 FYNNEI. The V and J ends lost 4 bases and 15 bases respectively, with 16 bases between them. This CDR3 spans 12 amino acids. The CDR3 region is CASSGRDFSRFF. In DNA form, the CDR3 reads TGTGCCAGCAGTGGCAGGGACTTTTCACGGTTCTTC.

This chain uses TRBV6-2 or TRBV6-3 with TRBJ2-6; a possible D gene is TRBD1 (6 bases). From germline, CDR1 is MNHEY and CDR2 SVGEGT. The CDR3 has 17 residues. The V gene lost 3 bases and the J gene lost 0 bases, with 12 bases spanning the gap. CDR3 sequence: CASSYGTTFSGANVLTF. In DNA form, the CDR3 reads TGTGCCAGCAGTTATGGGACAACGTTCTCTGGGGCCAACGTCCTGACTTTC.